This T cell receptor beta chain emerged from a study of shared clonotypes between healthy human individuals. Study-wide results and limits: A small donor pool kept down the genetic and exposure-history diversity that was represented. Apart from blood, nothing was sampled; tissue repertoires likely differ.

TCRdb's table, derived via immunoSEQ multiplex PCR, lists solely in-frame clones and lacks some. The sample lists some 2,100,000 clones, approximately 94% occurring once. CD4+ cells were split into CD45RA+ naive and CD45RA-negative memory subsets. Concerning this clone itself: Its target is unknown. This CDR3 is also generated by other DNA sequences in the sample.

There are 13 residues in the CDR3. Germline V gene lookup returns CDR1 SGHTA and CDR2 FQGNSA. With 1 base removed from V and 3 bases from J, the gap between germline ends came to 5 bases. The TCR sequence derives from a man aged 18-30 years in good health. The chain is built from TRBV7-2 and TRBJ2-3; no firm D call. Input material: naive CD4+ T cells sorted from blood. Subset noted: CD45RA+ positively selected. CDR3 in DNA: TGTGCCAGCAGCTTAGGGGTTACAGATACGCAGTATTTT. This translates into CASSLGVTDTQYF.